Listed below are T cell receptor beta chains from one sample, sequenced in a study of response to subunit inactivated influenza vaccine. A single record per CDR3 protein comes from TCRdb applying MiXCR to the RT-PCR reads. The repertoire includes approximately 500,000 distinct CDR3 sequences, approximately 12% of them detected once, and 13% sits in the top ten. Sequences were derived from PBMCs from blood, sampled 35 to 45 days after vaccination. All receptors derive from a man aged 45-65 years who received an inactivated influenza vaccine. Each CDR3 is given with its conserved first and last residue.

J gene: TRBJ2-7; V gene: TRBV5-5; CDR3 protein: CVSSAGTANYEQYF
J gene: TRBJ2-5; V gene: TRBV4-2; CDR3 protein: CASSQGEGETQYF
J gene: TRBJ1-2; V gene: TRBV12-3/TRBV12-4; CDR3 protein: CASSDNNRNSNYGYTF
J gene: TRBJ2-1; V gene: TRBV29-1; CDR3 protein: CSVEIDPWRYNEQFF
J gene: TRBJ1-1; V gene: TRBV6-2/TRBV6-3; CDR3 protein: CASSYSPGYMNTEAFF
J gene: TRBJ2-4; V gene: TRBV29-1; CDR3 protein: CSVVRNIQYF
J gene: TRBJ2-2; V gene: TRBV12-3/TRBV12-4; CDR3 protein: CASSLGSGVSTGELFF
J gene: TRBJ2-7; V gene: TRBV29-1; CDR3 protein: CSAEAGDRGLYEQYF
J gene: TRBJ2-7; V gene: TRBV24-1; CDR3 protein: CATSEAGVAHEQYF
J gene: TRBJ2-4; V gene: TRBV15; CDR3 protein: CATSRGGNIQYF
J gene: TRBJ1-6; V gene: TRBV20-1; CDR3 protein: CSARPKVTNNSPLHF
J gene: TRBJ1-1; V gene: TRBV20-1; CDR3 protein: CSARIQPNTEAFF
J gene: TRBJ2-5; V gene: TRBV4-3; CDR3 protein: CASSQGRRRAGEETQYF
J gene: TRBJ1-1; V gene: TRBV10-3; CDR3 protein: CAISADRDTEAFF
J gene: TRBJ1-2; V gene: TRBV7-8; CDR3 protein: CASSELPTQGYTF
J gene: TRBJ1-2; V gene: TRBV28; CDR3 protein: CASSDQGSGYTF
J gene: TRBJ2-2; V gene: TRBV6-5; CDR3 protein: CASSYAGGSNTGELFF
J gene: TRBJ2-5; V gene: TRBV7-9; CDR3 protein: CASSLPGQTETQYF
J gene: TRBJ2-7; V gene: TRBV20-1; CDR3 protein: CSARPPRISAYEQYF
J gene: TRBJ2-7; V gene: TRBV20-1; CDR3 protein: CSARDEAPGQGSYEQYF
J gene: TRBJ2-3; V gene: TRBV10-3; CDR3 protein: CAISDGRGTDTQYF
J gene: TRBJ1-2; V gene: TRBV12-3/TRBV12-4; CDR3 protein: CASSPGDRGRIGYTF
J gene: TRBJ2-5; V gene: TRBV10-3; CDR3 protein: CAISESMATQYF
J gene: TRBJ2-1; V gene: TRBV4-3; CDR3 protein: CASSQDYGRGGNEQFF
J gene: TRBJ1-5; V gene: TRBV12-3/TRBV12-4; CDR3 protein: CASRGQSTGNQPQHF
J gene: TRBJ1-6; V gene: TRBV6-1; CDR3 protein: CASASSSYNSPLHF
J gene: TRBJ2-7; V gene: TRBV10-3; CDR3 protein: CTISVKQPHNEQYF
J gene: TRBJ1-2; V gene: TRBV7-2; CDR3 protein: CASSLEAVANYGYTF
J gene: TRBJ2-1; V gene: TRBV7-6; CDR3 protein: CASSLGDRGLYEQFF
J gene: TRBJ2-5; V gene: TRBV29-1; CDR3 protein: CSVYLTGAETQYF
J gene: TRBJ2-7; V gene: TRBV7-8; CDR3 protein: CASSLAGVDYERYF
J gene: TRBJ2-7; V gene: TRBV30; CDR3 protein: CAWKTGWLGEQYF
J gene: TRBJ2-3; V gene: TRBV10-3; CDR3 protein: CAISEPALTGLFDTQYF
J gene: TRBJ2-3; V gene: TRBV20-1; CDR3 protein: CSARVASGGGPTQYF
J gene: TRBJ2-7; V gene: TRBV12-5; CDR3 protein: CASGFDVGLASYEQYF
J gene: TRBJ2-1; V gene: TRBV24-1; CDR3 protein: CATSDQGQGHDNEQFF
J gene: TRBJ1-5; V gene: TRBV7-8; CDR3 protein: CASSIGTTNQPQHF
J gene: TRBJ2-4; V gene: TRBV4-2; CDR3 protein: CASSQELAKNIQYF
J gene: TRBJ1-2; V gene: TRBV10-1; CDR3 protein: CASSHAEDRGHGYTF
J gene: TRBJ2-3; V gene: TRBV6-2/TRBV6-3; CDR3 protein: CASSPQKRGDTQYF
J gene: TRBJ2-3; V gene: TRBV7-2; CDR3 protein: CASTPGPITTDTQYF
J gene: TRBJ2-3; V gene: TRBV7-2; CDR3 protein: CASSPNSRTDTQYF
J gene: TRBJ2-7; V gene: TRBV18; CDR3 protein: CASSLGVTTYEQYF
J gene: TRBJ2-7; V gene: TRBV6-2/TRBV6-3; CDR3 protein: CASSYTLGEQYF
J gene: TRBJ2-1; V gene: TRBV3-1; CDR3 protein: CASSRLRGEFYNEQFF
J gene: TRBJ2-3; V gene: TRBV27; CDR3 protein: CASSPVGADTQYF